Listed below are T cell receptor beta chains from one sample, sequenced in a study of PD-L1 blockade in urothelial cancer. TCRdb keeps only in-frame clones here, not all; method: immunoSEQ multiplex PCR. The sample includes 35,000 to 45,000 clones, over 70% of them seen just once. This specimen consisted of PBMCs, obtained around atezolizumab (anti-PD-L1) treatment. The origin of the receptors is a man aged 70-80 years with urothelial cancer. The CDR3 runs from the conserved cysteine through the conserved F or W. D genes are given only for firm matches. The size of a clone is reported for some rows only, either as once, few or many, or as a class for expanded clones.

.	TRBV5-1	.	TRBJ1-1	TGCGCCAGCAGCTTGCAGGGGATGGGCACTGAAGCTTTCTTT	CASSLQGMGTEAFF
.	TRBV20-1	.	TRBJ2-1	TGCAGTGGAGGGAAGGCTGAGCAGTTCTTC	CSGGKAEQFF
.	TRBV2	.	TRBJ2-3	TGTGCCAGCAGTGGGACTATTTATACGCAGTATTTT	CASSGTIYTQYF
.	TRBV7-2	TRBD1	TRBJ2-7	TGTGCCAGCAGCACCCGGACAGGGGAGAACGAGCAGTACTTC	CASSTRTGENEQYF
.	TRBV4-2	TRBD2	TRBJ2-5	TGTGCCAGCAGCCAGAGGACTAGCGGGGGCGAGACCCAGTACTTC	CASSQRTSGGETQYF
once	TRBV7-2	TRBD1	TRBJ2-5	TGTGCCAGCAGCACGCAGGGACAGCAAGAGACCCAGTACTTC	CASSTQGQQETQYF
.	TRBV27	TRBD2	TRBJ2-7	TGTGCCAGCAGTGTCCTTAGCGGGAGGGCCTACGAGCAGTACTTC	CASSVLSGRAYEQYF
once	TRBV7-2	.	TRBJ1-5	TGTGCCAGCAGCTTACCAAATCAGCCCCAGCATTTT	CASSLPNQPQHF
.	TRBV6-4	.	TRBJ2-2	TGTGCCAGCAGTAAATTCGGGGGGAACACCGGGGAGCTGTTTTTT	CASSKFGGNTGELFF
.	TRBV2	.	TRBJ2-6	TGTGCCAGCAGTGAAAGTACTTACTCTGGGGCCAACGTCCTGACTTTC	CASSESTYSGANVLTF
.	TRBV18	.	TRBJ2-6	TGTGCCAGCTCACCGGTCCAGGAACTTGGGGCCAACGTCCTGACTTTC	CASSPVQELGANVLTF
once	TRBV5-4	.	TRBJ1-1	TGTGCCAGCAGCCCCGGAGGCAGCTCCCTAATGAACACTGAAGCTTTCTTT	CASSPGGSSLMNTEAFF
.	TRBV11-2	.	TRBJ1-1	TGTGCCAGCAGCCCAAACGGGAACACTGAAGCTTTCTTT	CASSPNGNTEAFF
once	TRBV9	TRBD2	TRBJ2-1	TGTGCCAGCAGCGTACTTAGCGGGAGAGAAAATGAGCAGTTCTTC	CASSVLSGRENEQFF
.	TRBV28	.	TRBJ1-2	TGTGCCAGCAGTTCTGCCCTAGGTGGCTACACCTTC	CASSSALGGYTF
.	TRBV5-6	TRBD1	TRBJ1-4	TGTGCCAGCAGTTCAGGGACAGGGGGACGGAGAACTAATGAAAAACTGTTTTTT	CASSSGTGGRRTNEKLFF
medium-sized	TRBV27	TRBD2	TRBJ2-3	TGTGCCAGCAGTTTGGGGAGGGAGGTAGATACGCAGTATTTT	CASSLGREVDTQYF
.	TRBV10-3	.	TRBJ2-5	TGTGCCATCAGCGTTCCCGGGATCCAAGAGACCCAGTACTTC	CAISVPGIQETQYF
once	TRBV5-1	TRBD1	TRBJ2-2	TGCGCCAGCAGCTGGACAGGGGTGAACACCGGGGAGCTGTTTTTT	CASSWTGVNTGELFF
once	TRBV6-5	.	TRBJ1-5	TGTGCCAGCAGTTACGATAAGGGGGACCAGCCCCAGCATTTT	CASSYDKGDQPQHF
.	TRBV11-1	.	TRBJ2-5	TGTGCCAGCAGCTTAGCTGGGCAGACGCAAGAGACCCAGTACTTC	CASSLAGQTQETQYF
.	TRBV30	TRBD2	TRBJ2-3	TGTGCCTGGAGCCTAAGCGGGGGGGTGGCAGATACGCAGTATTTT	CAWSLSGGVADTQYF
.	TRBV11-2	TRBD2	TRBJ2-2	TGTGCCAGCAGCTTAGATCGGACTAGCGGGAGAAGGGAAACCGGGGAGCTGTTTTTT	CASSLDRTSGRRETGELFF
.	TRBV9	.	TRBJ2-7	TGTGCCAGCAGCGTAGCTGAACAGGGGGGGCACGAGCAGTACTTC	CASSVAEQGGHEQYF
.	TRBV6-6	.	TRBJ2-5	TGTGCCAGCAGTTATTCCCGGGTTCAAGAGACCCAGTACTTC	CASSYSRVQETQYF
.	TRBV9	.	TRBJ2-1	TGTGCCAGCAGCGTACAGGTTTACAATGAGCAGTTCTTC	CASSVQVYNEQFF
once	TRBV11-1	TRBD1	TRBJ2-7	TGTGCCAGCAGCCCCCGGACAGGGAGCTACGAGCAGTACTTC	CASSPRTGSYEQYF
.	TRBV5-4	TRBD2	TRBJ2-7	TGTGCCAGCAGCTCGGCTAGCGGCCCCTACCACGAGCAGTACTTC	CASSSASGPYHEQYF
once	TRBV12-5	TRBD1	TRBJ2-6	TGTGCTAGTGGTTTCATGGGACAGGGGGCGGACGGGGCCAACGTCCTGACTTTC	CASGFMGQGADGANVLTF
few	TRBV19	.	TRBJ1-1	TGTGCCAGTAGTGGCTCACGGACAGTCACTGAAGCTTTCTTT	CASSGSRTVTEAFF
.	TRBV5-1	.	TRBJ1-3	TGCGCCAGCAGCTTGTATGGGGGGAGCTCTGGAAACACCATATATTTT	CASSLYGGSSGNTIYF
.	TRBV6-1	.	TRBJ1-3	TGTGCCAGCAGTGTCGGACAAAACTCTGGAAACACCATATATTTT	CASSVGQNSGNTIYF
.	TRBV5-4	TRBD2	TRBJ2-1	TGTGCCAGCAGCTCAAGACTAGCGGGAGCCAGTAATGAGCAGTTCTTC	CASSSRLAGASNEQFF
.	TRBV28	TRBD1	TRBJ1-5	TGTGCCAGCAACCCCGGACAGGGATATAGCAATCAGCCCCAGCATTTT	CASNPGQGYSNQPQHF
few	TRBV6-1	TRBD1	TRBJ1-5	TGTGCCAGGTGGGAGCAGGGGGATGGTCAGCCCCAGCATTTT	CARWEQGDGQPQHF
.	TRBV7-2	TRBD1	TRBJ2-7	TGTGCCAGCACCACCGGACAGGGGATTTACGAGCAGTACTTC	CASTTGQGIYEQYF
.	TRBV5-8	TRBD1	TRBJ2-7	TGTGCCAGCAGCTTTGGTGGGACAGGGAACGAGCAGTACTTC	CASSFGGTGNEQYF
.	TRBV28	TRBD2	TRBJ2-5	TGTGCCAGCAGTTTTAGCGGGAGGGCCGAAGAGACCCAGTACTTC	CASSFSGRAEETQYF
.	TRBV18	.	TRBJ2-7	TGTGCCAGCTCATTTTCCTACAGCTCCTACGAGCAGTACTTC	CASSFSYSSYEQYF
.	TRBV30	.	TRBJ1-3	TGTGCCTCCCCCGGGGACAATGGAAACACCATATATTTT	CASPGDNGNTIYF
once	TRBV7-3	TRBD2	TRBJ2-1	TGTGCCAGCAGCTTCGGACCCGGGACTAGCGGGAATGAGCAGTTCTTC	CASSFGPGTSGNEQFF
.	TRBV7-8	.	TRBJ2-7	TGTGCCAGCAGTCCACCCACAGGGTTAGGTGAGCAGTACTTC	CASSPPTGLGEQYF
.	TRBV19	.	TRBJ2-2	TGTGCCAGTAGTATTAGCCAGGGGGGTTTTACCGGGGAGCTGTTTTTT	CASSISQGGFTGELFF
few	TRBV6-5	.	TRBJ2-5	TGTGCCAGCAAGAGAGGGCGAGTTGAGACCCAGTACTTC	CASKRGRVETQYF
.	TRBV4-3	.	TRBJ1-3	TGCGCCAGCAGCCAAGGCCACAACTCTGGAAACACCATATATTTT	CASSQGHNSGNTIYF
.	TRBV5-6	TRBD2	TRBJ2-2	TGTGCCAGCAGCTTTGGCGGGAGGGCCGGGGAGCTGTTTTTT	CASSFGGRAGELFF
.	TRBV14	.	TRBJ2-3	TGTGCCAGCAGCCCCCTACTTTCTTATACGCAGTATTTT	CASSPLLSYTQYF
.	TRBV2	.	TRBJ2-1	TGTGCCAGCAGTGCCGCCAATAGGAGGGACTGGTTCTTC	CASSAANRRDWFF
.	TRBV7-2	TRBD2	TRBJ2-3	TGTGCCAGCAGCTTGTTTGGCGGGGGGGTCACAGATACGCAGTATTTT	CASSLFGGGVTDTQYF
.	TRBV19	TRBD1	TRBJ1-1	TGTGCCAGTAGTTCCAAAACAGGGGGCGCGAACACTGAAGCTTTCTTT	CASSSKTGGANTEAFF